In this sample, the clone carrying this T cell receptor beta chain turned up a few times. These data come from a study of T cells in Graves' hyperthyroidism and ophthalmopathy. With 5 bases clipped from V and 0 bases from J, the junction kept 4 bases outside the gene matches. This CDR3 contains 14 residues. The germline gives CDR1 DFQATT, CDR2 SNEGSKA (reference sequence). Authors of the study amplified TCR beta CDR3 regions from RNA transcripts. Using the HTBI primer set, a first-round RT-PCR was run on the TCR CDR3. TCRdb re-derived calls from the multiplex PCR reads in MiXCR, one entry per CDR3 protein. Among roughly 49,000 distinct CDR3 sequences, 45% to 65% were seen once, and the ten largest hold under 35%.

This TCR came from a young man with Graves' hyperthyroidism. The sample comprised peripheral blood or thyroid tissue (not recorded which). This chain joins TRBV20-1 and TRBJ1-5; 7 nucleotides match TRBD1. CDR3 nucleotide sequence: TGCAGTGCTGGGGGACAGAGTAGCAATCAGCCCCAGCATTTT. This sequence encodes CSAGGQSSNQPQHF.